One TCR beta chain is described in this entry. Germline CDR1 is MDHEN and CDR2 is SYDVKM. V was shortened by 9 bases and J by 4 bases, with 18 bases between the two germline ends. The CDR3 extends over 15 amino acids. This sample stems from a study of human T cells and chemical hapten exposure. About the study: Per-sample TCR yield variability stemmed mainly from small pooled library volume differences.

The study's library attached unique molecular identifiers to single cDNA molecules. Per the authors' pipeline: Samples had a median of approximately 89,000 TCRs, ranging roughly 23,224 to 750,000. TCRdb analysed the 5' RACE reads with MiXCR anew, one entry per CDR3 protein. It is TCRdb's table, rather than the study itself, that gives the V and J calls and clone size. The sample lists about 140,000 distinct CDR3 sequences, roughly 4.1% seen once, with more than 1.2% in the top ten. Someone pulled total RNA out of unfractionated whole blood. J is TRBJ2-2 and V is TRBV28; D perhaps matches TRBD2 (6 bases). The sequence derives from a female donor in good health. The CDR3 bases are TGTGCCAGTACGACTAGGCGCCGATCCACCGGGGAGCTGTTTTTT. The encoded protein is CASTTRRRSTGELFF. Full variable domain (rest looked up from reference TRBV28 and TRBJ2-2): DVKVTQSSRYLVKRTGEKVFLECVQDMDHENMFWYRQDPGLGLRLIYFSYDVKMKEKGDIPEGYSVSREKKERFSLILESASTNQTSMYLCASTTRRRSTGELFFGEGSRLTVL.